This T cell receptor (beta chain) was sequenced for a study of shared clonotypes between healthy human individuals. V was trimmed by 5 bases and J by 2 bases, leaving 19 bases between them. Germline values: CDR1 SGHTA, CDR2 FQGNSA. The CDR3 spans 16 residues. Points from the study as a whole: Non-shared clonotypes were found to have lower generation probabilities than the clonotypes that were shared by all four of the sorted-subset donors. Apart from blood, nothing was sampled; tissue repertoires likely differ.

Method: immunoSEQ multiplex PCR; TCRdb's copy keeps in-frame clones and lacks some. The data show roughly 1.5 million clones, with 98% seen just once and about 0.42% held by the top ten. As to this clone: Its antigen is unknown.

The study drew its donors from healthy HIV-negative adults without recent acute infections or vaccinations. Adults of Caucasian background living in Nashville, Tennessee made up all donors. The rearrangement uses TRBV7-2 and TRBJ2-7; D is perhaps TRBD1 or TRBD2 (7 bases each). The TCR sequence derives from a man aged 30-40 years in good health. Sequencing was carried out using naive CD4+ T cells sorted from blood. Subset denoted: CD45RA+ positively selected. CDR3 amino acids: CASSRTSAGGAYEQYF. CDR3 nucleotides: TGTGCCAGCAGCCGTACCTCAGCAGGGGGGGCCTACGAGCAGTACTTC.